These 20 T cell receptor beta chains were sequenced from one sample in a study of T cell responses to AZD1222 COVID-19 vaccine. Generated by immunoSEQ multiplex PCR, the TCRdb table keeps only in-frame clones and is missing some. Among 170,000 or so clones listed, just over 90% were seen once. The specimen was peripheral blood, collected on day 0 of AZD1222 vaccination. The receptors originated from an adult in good health.

The CDR3 region has the DNA TGTGCCAGCAGTAGGGACAGGCGCGCAGATACGCAGTATTTT. This encodes CASSRDRRADTQYF. This chain links TRBV6-5 with TRBJ2-3, with 8 bases lining up with TRBD1. Germline-derived CDR1 and CDR2 are MNHEY and SVGAGI. The CDR3 has 14 amino acids. Trimming cost V 5 bases and J 4 bases; bases outside gene matches: 5.

The sample holds one count of this clone. V and J are TRBV6-5 and TRBJ1-5; perhaps TRBD1 as D (6 bases). Germline assignment: CDR1 MNHEY and CDR2 SVGAGI. The ends were cut back, 5 bases at V and 7 bases at J, with 15 bases in the middle. The CDR3 totals 14 residues. The CDR3 nucleotides read TGTGCCAGCAGTCCAAGGGGGGGTTGGCAGCCCCAGCATTTT. Protein sequence: CASSPRGGWQPQHF.

This clone was found once. V is TRBV5-1 and J is TRBJ1-1; D is unresolved. This CDR3 spans 17 amino acids. The germline CDR1 and CDR2 sequences are SGHRS and YFSETQ. V lost 0 bases, J lost 0 bases, and 15 bases lay in between. The CDR3 loop reads CASSLGTGPQVNTEAFF. Written as DNA, the CDR3 is TGCGCCAGCAGCTTGGGTACGGGTCCCCAGGTGAACACTGAAGCTTTCTTT.

This clone was observed once. The chain combines TRBV9 with TRBJ2-1, with 9 nucleotides matching TRBD1. Germline V gene data show CDR1 as SGDLS and CDR2 as YYNGEE. V shed 0 bases, J shed 6 bases, and the junction held 7 bases outside the gene matches. This CDR3 contains 16 residues. The CDR3 DNA reads as TGTGCCAGCAGCGTAGTTGCAGGACAGGGGATCAATGAGCAGTTCTTC. Translated, it gives CASSVVAGQGINEQFF. The full variable domain, its missing parts supplied by reference TRBV9 and TRBJ2-1, is DSGVTQTPKHLITATGQRVTLRCSPRSGDLSVYWYQQSLDQGLQFLIQYYNGEERAKGNILERFSAQQFPDLHSELNLSSLELGDSALYFCASSVVAGQGINEQFFGPGTRLTVL.

The chain uses TRBV18 and TRBJ1-2; D remains unclear. This CDR3 comprises 15 residues. Per the germline V gene, CDR1 is KGHSH and CDR2 is LQKENI. Trimming cost V 1 base and J 4 bases, with 13 bases left between them. DNA of the CDR3: TGTGCCAGCTCACCACTTGAAGGGTCTGGCTATGGCTACACCTTC. Translation: CASSPLEGSGYGYTF.

The chain carries TRBV6-5 and TRBJ2-1; possibly TRBD2 for D (6 bases). The CDR3 consists of 15 residues. From germline, CDR1 is MNHEY and CDR2 SVGAGI. V shed 6 bases and J shed 8 bases, with 20 bases lying between them. The CDR3 nucleotides read TGTGCCAGCAGGGAGGGGCAGGGTAGGGAATATGAGCAGTTCTTC. It yields the protein CASREGQGREYEQFF.

The J gene is TRBJ2-3, the V gene TRBV3-1 (or the pseudogene TRBV3-2), with 7 bases that match TRBD2. This CDR3 is built from 13 residues. Looked up from germline, CDR1 is LGHDT and CDR2 is YNNKEL (reference sequence). J was trimmed by 6 bases and V by 7 bases; bases with no gene match: 7. As DNA, the CDR3 is TGTGCCAGCACCCCCCGGGGAGGGGATACGCAGTATTTT. This translates into CASTPRGGDTQYF.

The chain has TRBV7-2 and TRBJ2-5; perhaps D is TRBD1 or TRBD2 (6 bases each). V was trimmed by 8 bases and J by 5 bases, leaving 21 bases between them. Germline CDR1 SGHTA, CDR2 FQGNSA. CDR3 length: 15 residues. DNA of the CDR3: TGTGCCAGCGCCCTTACCCGGGGGCGCCTGGAGACCCAGTACTTC. It yields the protein CASALTRGRLETQYF.

The chain has TRBV3-1 (or the pseudogene TRBV3-2) and TRBJ2-2; D gene unclear. Per germline, CDR1 LGHDT and CDR2 YNNKEL (reference sequence). The CDR3 covers 16 residues. The V gene lost 0 bases and the J gene lost 6 bases, with 14 bases spanning the gap. The CDR3 sequence is CASSQDRRKSAGELFF. CDR3 coding DNA: TGTGCCAGCAGCCAAGATCGCAGGAAGTCGGCCGGGGAGCTGTTTTTT.

V and J are TRBV6-6 and TRBJ2-3, with 7 positions matching TRBD2. V lost 5 bases, J lost 2 bases, and 7 bases stayed unmatched. CDR3 length: 15 amino acids. The V gene's germline CDR1 is MNHNY and CDR2 SVGAGI (reference sequence). The CDR3 DNA is TGTGCCAGCAGTAGGCGGGACTACACCACAGATACGCAGTATTTT. This codes for CASSRRDYTTDTQYF.

The chain employs TRBV9 and TRBJ2-2, with a tentative D call TRBD2 (7 bases). CDR1 SGDLS and CDR2 YYNGEE come from the germline V gene. The CDR3 is made up of 16 amino acids. Between the trimmed V and J ends, which lost 3 bases and 5 bases, there was a span of 17 bases. The CDR3 DNA follows: TGTGCCAGCAGCGCCTCCTCGGGGGGCCTAACCGGGGAGCTGTTTTTT. Its protein product is CASSASSGGLTGELFF.

The chain links TRBV7-2 to TRBJ2-2; 9 bases map to TRBD1. V dropped 5 bases and J dropped 2; count of bases not matched to a gene: 3. CDR1 SGHTA and CDR2 FQGNSA come from the germline V gene. This CDR3 has 15 amino acids. CDR3 region: CASSLDRGNTGELFF. The CDR3 DNA reads as TGTGCCAGCAGCCTGGACAGGGGAAACACCGGGGAGCTGTTTTTT.

The rearrangement uses TRBV5-1 and TRBJ1-2; D is undetermined. The CDR3 is 14 residues long. Germline CDR1 SGHRS, CDR2 YFSETQ. V was shortened by 6 bases and J by 4 bases, with 16 bases between the two germline ends. The CDR3 nucleotides are TGCGCCAGCACCCCAGGTGGGGTTTCCTATGGCTACACCTTC. Translation: CASTPGGVSYGYTF.

The rearrangement uses TRBV6-4 and TRBJ2-7, with D possibly matching TRBD2 (5 bases). The germline gives CDR1 MRHNA, CDR2 SNTAGT. Trimming pared 3 bases from V and 4 bases from J, leaving 13 bases between. There are 14 residues in the CDR3. DNA for the CDR3: TGTGCCAGCAGTGAGGGTCTCGAGGGTTACGAGCAGTACTTC. It codes for CASSEGLEGYEQYF.

This sequence joins TRBV4-1 and TRBJ2-5; perhaps TRBD2 as D (5 bases). This CDR3 region has 14 residues. Trimming pared 4 bases from V and 1 base from J, leaving 10 bases between. Germline-derived CDR1 and CDR2 are MGHRA and YSYEKL. Written as DNA, the CDR3 is TGCGCCAGCAGCCTCTCCCGGGGCCAAGAGACCCAGTACTTC. Its protein product is CASSLSRGQETQYF.

CDR3 loop: CASSKACPAPRNYQPQHF. The CDR3 DNA sequence: TGTGCCAGCAGCAAAGCTTGTCCGGCACCCCGTAACTATCAGCCCCAGCATTTT. This rearrangement joins TRBV21-1 to TRBJ1-5. TRBV21-1 is recorded as a pseudogene. The CDR3 has 18 residues.

DNA for the CDR3: TGTGCCAGCAGCTTAGGCCTCCCCGCCGGGGAGCTGTTTTTT. Protein product: CASSLGLPAGELFF. V and J are TRBV5-6 and TRBJ2-2; D ambiguous. There are 14 residues in the CDR3. The V and J ends lost 2 bases and 6 bases respectively, with 11 bases between them. Germline V gene lookup returns CDR1 SGHDT and CDR2 YYEEEE.

The rearrangement links TRBV5-1 to TRBJ2-1, with D perhaps matching TRBD1 or TRBD2 (5 bases each). CDR1 is SGHRS and CDR2 is YFSETQ in the germline V gene. The CDR3 contains 14 residues. Trimming took off 4 bases at V and 10 bases at J, with 18 bases between the two ends. CDR3: CASSPSGTTEEQFF. The DNA for the CDR3 is TGCGCCAGCAGCCCTTCCGGGACGACGGAAGAGCAGTTCTTC.

This chain joins TRBV6-4 and TRBJ1-2, with D hard to call. CDR1 is MRHNA and CDR2 is SNTAGT in the germline V gene. V was clipped by 7 bases and J by 3 bases, with 15 bases between them. This CDR3 contains 14 residues. CDR3 coding DNA: TGTGCCAGCAAGGCGGGCCATGCTGACTATGGCTACACCTTC. It translates to CASKAGHADYGYTF.

This clone turned up a few times. The chain joins TRBV7-2 to TRBJ2-7, with 7 positions matching TRBD1. CDR3 length: 16 amino acids. CDR1 and CDR2 from the germline V gene are SGHTA and FQGNSA. V was pared by 4 bases and J by 3 bases, with 12 bases of the junction left unmatched. CDR3 loop: CASSSNSIRDSYEQYF. The CDR3 DNA reads TGTGCCAGCAGCTCGAACTCTATCCGGGACAGCTACGAGCAGTACTTC.